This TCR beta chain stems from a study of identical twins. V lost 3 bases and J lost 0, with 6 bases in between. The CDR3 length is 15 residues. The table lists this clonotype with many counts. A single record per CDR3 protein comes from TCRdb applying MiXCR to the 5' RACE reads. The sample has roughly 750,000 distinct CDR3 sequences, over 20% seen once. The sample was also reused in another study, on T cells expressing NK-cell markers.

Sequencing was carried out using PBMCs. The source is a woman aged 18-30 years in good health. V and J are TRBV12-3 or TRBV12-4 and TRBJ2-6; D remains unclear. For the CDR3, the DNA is TGTGCCAGCAGTTTCTGGGGCTCTGGGGCCAACGTCCTGACTTTC. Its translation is CASSFWGSGANVLTF.